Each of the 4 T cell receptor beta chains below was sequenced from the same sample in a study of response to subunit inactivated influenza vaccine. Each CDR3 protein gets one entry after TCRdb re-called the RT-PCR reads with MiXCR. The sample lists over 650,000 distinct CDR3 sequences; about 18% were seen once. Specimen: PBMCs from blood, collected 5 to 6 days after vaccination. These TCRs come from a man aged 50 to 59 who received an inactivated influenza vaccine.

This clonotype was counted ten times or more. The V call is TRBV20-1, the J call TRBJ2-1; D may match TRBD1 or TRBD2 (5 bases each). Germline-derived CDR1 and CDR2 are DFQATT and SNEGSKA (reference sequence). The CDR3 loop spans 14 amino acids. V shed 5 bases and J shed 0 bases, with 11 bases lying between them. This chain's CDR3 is CSASRGASYNEQFF. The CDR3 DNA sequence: TGCAGTGCTTCCCGAGGGGCCTCCTACAATGAGCAGTTCTTC.

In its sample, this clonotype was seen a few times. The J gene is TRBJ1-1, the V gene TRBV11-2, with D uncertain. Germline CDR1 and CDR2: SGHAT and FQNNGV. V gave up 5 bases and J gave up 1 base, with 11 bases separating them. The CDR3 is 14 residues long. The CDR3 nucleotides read TGTGCCAGCAGCCCGGGAAAGCGGAACACTGAAGCTTTCTTT. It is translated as CASSPGKRNTEAFF. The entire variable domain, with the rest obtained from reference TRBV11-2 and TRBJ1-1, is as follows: EAGVAQSPRYKIIEKRQSVAFWCNPISGHATLYWYQQILGQGPKLLIQFQNNGVVDDSQLPKDRFSAERLKGVDSTLKIQPAKLEDSAVYLCASSPGKRNTEAFFGQGTRLTVV.

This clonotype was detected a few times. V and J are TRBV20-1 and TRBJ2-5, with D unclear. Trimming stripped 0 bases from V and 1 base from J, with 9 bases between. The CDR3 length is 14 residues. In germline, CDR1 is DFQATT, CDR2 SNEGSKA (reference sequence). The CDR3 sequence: CSARDPRFQETQYF. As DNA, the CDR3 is TGCAGTGCTAGAGACCCTAGGTTCCAAGAGACCCAGTACTTC.

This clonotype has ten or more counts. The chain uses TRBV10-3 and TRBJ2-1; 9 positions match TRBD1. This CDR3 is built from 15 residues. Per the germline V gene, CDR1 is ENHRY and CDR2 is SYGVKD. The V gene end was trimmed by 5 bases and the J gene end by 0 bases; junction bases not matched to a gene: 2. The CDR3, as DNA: TGTGCCATCAGTCAGGACAGGGGCTCCTACAATGAGCAGTTCTTC. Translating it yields CAISQDRGSYNEQFF.